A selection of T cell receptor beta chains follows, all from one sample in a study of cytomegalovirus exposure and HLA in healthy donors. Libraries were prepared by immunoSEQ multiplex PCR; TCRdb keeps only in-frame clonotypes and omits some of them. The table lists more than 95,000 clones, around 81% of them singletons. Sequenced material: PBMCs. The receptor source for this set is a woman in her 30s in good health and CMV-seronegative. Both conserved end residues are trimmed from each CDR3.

CDR3: ASSLDSSSYEQY
V: TRBV11-2
J: TRBJ2-7

CDR3: ASRGGETQY
V: TRBV28
J: TRBJ2-5

CDR3: ASSLGTSGTDEQF
V: TRBV5-1
J: TRBJ2-1

CDR3: ASSQSPRASGKRGYEQY
V: TRBV4-2
J: TRBJ2-7

CDR3: ASSIRQGTYNEQF
V: TRBV27
J: TRBJ2-1

CDR3: ASSSLLAGLYNEQF
V: TRBV5-4
J: TRBJ2-1

CDR3: ASSTGRGYT
V: TRBV19
J: TRBJ1-2

CDR3: ASSTGAGIFPDEQF
V: TRBV7-2
J: TRBJ2-1

CDR3: ASTGQGAGNTEAF
V: TRBV19
J: TRBJ1-1

CDR3: ASNPGERRYEQY
V: TRBV28
J: TRBJ2-7

CDR3: ASSIKGALYGYT
V: TRBV27
J: TRBJ1-2

CDR3: ASSVSPGQPQH
V: TRBV9
J: TRBJ1-5

CDR3: ASSEVGGMNNQPQH
V: TRBV6-1
J: TRBJ1-5

CDR3: ATSRGPKAGVYNEQF
V: TRBV15
J: TRBJ2-1

CDR3: ASSEGADYGYT
V: TRBV5-1
J: TRBJ1-2

CDR3: ASSVGGLAGVHNEQF
V: TRBV7-9
J: TRBJ2-1

CDR3: ASTPGRGLAGADEQF
V: TRBV28
J: TRBJ2-1

CDR3: ASSSRFATGELF
V: TRBV27
J: TRBJ2-2

CDR3: ASSLGPGNEQF
V: TRBV13
J: TRBJ2-1

CDR3: ASSFAGDYNEQF
V: TRBV27
J: TRBJ2-1

CDR3: ASSAGTGGVNRETQY
V: TRBV9
J: TRBJ2-5

CDR3: ASSASGSTGELF
V: TRBV6-4
J: TRBJ2-2

CDR3: ASSLGQADYGYT
V: TRBV7-2
J: TRBJ1-2

CDR3: ASSLGPLYEQY
V: TRBV13
J: .

CDR3: ASSSGLAGGLSYNEQF
V: TRBV5-8
J: TRBJ2-1

CDR3: ASSSGAYEQY
V: TRBV28
J: TRBJ2-7

CDR3: ASRTSGYNEQF
V: TRBV5-1
J: TRBJ2-1

CDR3: ASSHRQGPTNEKLF
V: TRBV4-3
J: TRBJ1-4

CDR3: ASSQEEGGRETQY
V: TRBV4-1
J: TRBJ2-5

CDR3: ASSDRSSQETQY
V: TRBV25-1
J: TRBJ2-5

CDR3: ASSRRVRDTGELF
V: TRBV19
J: TRBJ2-2

CDR3: ASSSNSGTRDEQY
V: TRBV5-4
J: TRBJ2-7

CDR3: ASSRQGSGYT
V: TRBV14
J: TRBJ1-2

CDR3: ASSEGGRGYEQY
V: TRBV6-1
J: TRBJ2-7

CDR3: AISEPGLVSSYNEQF
V: TRBV10-3
J: TRBJ2-1

CDR3: ASKGVAGTYEQY
V: TRBV10-2
J: TRBJ2-7

CDR3: ASSAASGRADEQY
V: TRBV7-9
J: TRBJ2-7

CDR3: ASSPGTGFYEQY
V: TRBV9
J: TRBJ2-7

CDR3: ASSRDRGPRQETQY
V: TRBV5-1
J: TRBJ2-5

CDR3: ASSLSTDTQY
V: TRBV5-1
J: TRBJ2-3

CDR3: ASSSLAGNTGELF
V: TRBV11-3
J: TRBJ2-2

CDR3: ASSNRVSTDTQY
V: TRBV6-1
J: TRBJ2-3

CDR3: ASSIGQGIETQY
V: TRBV19
J: TRBJ2-5

CDR3: ASTTGSGQGAF
V: TRBV19
J: TRBJ1-1

CDR3: AWGGETQY
V: TRBV30
J: TRBJ2-5

CDR3: ASSNGLAPTYNEQF
V: TRBV5-1
J: TRBJ2-1

CDR3: ASSPFSSRGNATQY
V: TRBV7-3
J: TRBJ2-5